Here is one TCR beta chain with its context. What it recognizes is unknown. The unexposed donors gave CD4+ T cells in about 2011-2018, prior to COVID-19. CD4+ T cells were isolated from the cells after more than nine days of culture. Unexposed-donor CD4+ T cells were probed with SARS-CoV-2 S/N and four cold-coronavirus spikes, cells permitting. The sample comes from a study of CD4 T cells in relation to SARS-CoV-2 and coronaviruses. Study-wide context: No peptide or an HIV-1 Nef peptide pool served as negative control.

CDR1 and CDR2 (germline): LNHDA, SQIVND (reference sequence). Trimming took 4 bases from V and 4 from J, leaving 5 bases between them. This CDR3 spans 12 amino acids. Assay: immunoSEQ multiplex PCR; the TCRdb copy retains only in-frame clones and omits some. The data contain roughly 30,000 clones, 78% of them singletons. The sequence came from a human donor in good health. The sample taken for sequencing was CD4+ T cells from PBMCs, cultured in vitro. The V and J genes are TRBV19 and TRBJ1-3; D is ambiguous. For the CDR3, the DNA is TGTGCCAGTAGTACGGACGGAAACACCATATATTTT. It is translated as CASSTDGNTIYF.